This T cell receptor beta chain was documented in a study of control samples from healthy donors and cancer patients. The V segment lost 1 base and the J segment 3 bases; nucleotides outside the gene matches: 4. There are 16 residues in the CDR3. Germline CDR1 MNHNS, CDR2 SASEGT. Some clones are missing from TCRdb's copy, which holds only in-frame ones; the method was immunoSEQ multiplex PCR. The sample records about 94,000 clones, over 75% being singletons. The chain combines TRBV6-1 with TRBJ1-1, with 11 bases lining up with TRBD1. The receptor's source is a woman aged 18-29 years in good health. Source material: blood. CDR3 in amino acids: CASSEGTGGPDTEAFF. CDR3 coding DNA: TGTGCCAGCAGTGAAGGGACAGGGGGCCCGGACACTGAAGCTTTCTTT.